This T cell receptor (beta chain) was obtained from a study of human T cells and chemical hapten exposure. Study-wide context: The study sensitized with 2% DPC on a 2 cm by 2 cm patch of upper inner arm skin.

Overall study results and limits: TCRs at high frequency, those above 1 in 1000, did not change with DPC sensitization.

CDR3 length equals 14 residues. Germline V gives CDR1 KGHSH, CDR2 LQKENI. Trimming took off 0 bases at V and 3 bases at J, with 7 bases between the two ends. A word on this clonotype: Its antigen is still unknown.

Time point: pre-sensitization, week 0. Treatment noted: therapeutic diphenylcyclopropenone sensitization with weekly scalp DPC. Blood collection took place prior to placing each patch test. Total RNA was isolated from whole blood that had not been fractionated. TCRdb re-analysed the RACE reads in MiXCR, keeping a single row per CDR3 protein. The data contain around 110,000 distinct CDR3 sequences, approximately 12% of them singletons. This TCR came from a woman in her fifties or sixties with alopecia areata. Some clones in this sample may be carry-over from other donors' samples. The source was whole blood, collected in connection with sensitization to the hapten diphenylcyclopropenone (DPC). The chain uses TRBV18 and TRBJ2-3; D gene unclear. CDR3 residues: CASSPPHTTDTQYF. CDR3 nucleotide sequence: TGTGCCAGCTCACCACCCCACACTACAGATACGCAGTATTTT.